Reported below is one TCR beta chain. The data were obtained in a study of shared clonotypes between healthy human individuals. V shed 2 bases and J shed 0 bases, with 14 bases lying between them. CDR3 length equals 16 residues. Germline V gene sequence: CDR1 SGHDT, CDR2 YYEEEE. Recent acute infections and vaccinations were absent in the healthy HIV-negative adult donors. Each sorted subset replicate got 200 ng genomic DNA, 30,000 or so genomes. The protocol was immunoSEQ multiplex PCR, while the TCRdb copy is restricted to in-frame clones and leaves out a portion. There are approximately 2.5 million clones in the sample; 93% occur only once, and around 0.37% lies in the top ten.

The sample taken for sequencing was naive CD4+ T cells from PBMCs. The subset is: CD45RA+ positively selected. The chain combines TRBV5-6 with TRBJ1-1, with D unclear. The origin of this receptor is a man aged 18 to 29 in good health. Some clones in this sample may be carry-over from other donors' samples. CDR3 nucleotides: TGTGCCAGCAGCTTCGGTCCGCGGGAGCTGAACACTGAAGCTTTCTTT. Its translation is CASSFGPRELNTEAFF.